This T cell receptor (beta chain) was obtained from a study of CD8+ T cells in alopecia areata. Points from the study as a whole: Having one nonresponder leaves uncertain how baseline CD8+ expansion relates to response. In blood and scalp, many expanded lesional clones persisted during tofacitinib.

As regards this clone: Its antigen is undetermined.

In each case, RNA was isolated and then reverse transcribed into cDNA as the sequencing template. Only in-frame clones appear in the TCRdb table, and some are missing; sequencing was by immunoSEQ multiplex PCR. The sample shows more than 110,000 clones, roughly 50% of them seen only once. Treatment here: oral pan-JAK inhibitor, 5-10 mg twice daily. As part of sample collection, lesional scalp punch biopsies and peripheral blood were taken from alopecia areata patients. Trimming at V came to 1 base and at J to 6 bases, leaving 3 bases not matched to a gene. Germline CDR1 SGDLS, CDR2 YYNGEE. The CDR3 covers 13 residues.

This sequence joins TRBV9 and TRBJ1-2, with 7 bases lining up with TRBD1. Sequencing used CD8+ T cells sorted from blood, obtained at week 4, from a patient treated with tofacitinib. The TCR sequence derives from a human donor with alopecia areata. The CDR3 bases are TGTGCCAGCAGCGTAAGAGGACAGGATGGCTACACCTTC. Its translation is CASSVRGQDGYTF. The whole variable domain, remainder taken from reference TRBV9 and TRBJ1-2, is DSGVTQTPKHLITATGQRVTLRCSPRSGDLSVYWYQQSLDQGLQFLIQYYNGEERAKGNILERFSAQQFPDLHSELNLSSLELGDSALYFCASSVRGQDGYTFGSGTRLTVV.